The 23 T cell receptor beta chains in this list originate from one sample, sequenced in a study of molecular identifiers for immune sequencing clone quantification. Each CDR3 protein is one row after TCRdb ran MiXCR on the PCR reads. In the table there are tens of thousands of distinct CDR3 sequences, less than 20% of which are singletons. The sample was naive CD8+ T cells from blood, with Jurkat cell RNA spiked in. Stated subset: FACS-sorted CD8+CD4-CCR7+CD45RA+ naive T cells. The receptors here all came from a human donor in good health. Some libraries in this study had Jurkat cell RNA spiked in.

This clonotype was counted at least ten times. The chain joins TRBV28 to TRBJ2-3; no clear D gene. This CDR3 region has 13 residues. Trimming took 3 bases from V and 0 from J, leaving 4 bases between them. Germline V gives CDR1 MDHEN, CDR2 SYDVKM. CDR3 in amino acids: CASSLGSTDTQYF. CDR3 DNA: TGTGCCAGCAGTTTGGGAAGCACAGATACGCAGTATTTT.

As to this clonotype: A clone one base away is much larger, so this may be a read error. This chain links TRBV7-2 with TRBJ1-3; D might be TRBD1 (5 bases). The CDR3 totals 12 residues. In germline, CDR1 is SGHTA, CDR2 FQGNSA. Trimming removed 8 bases from V and 8 bases from J, with 13 bases in between. CDR3 loop: CASWAGGDTIYF. For the CDR3, the DNA is TGTGCCAGCTGGGCGGGGGGAGACACCATATATTTT.

This clonotype was seen many times. J is TRBJ1-1 and V is TRBV7-9; D not resolved. Germline CDR1 and CDR2: SEHNR and FQNEAQ (reference sequence). The CDR3 contains 14 residues. V lost 5 bases and J 7 bases, leaving 17 bases between the germline ends. In DNA, the CDR3 is TGTGCCAGCAGCCCCCCCAGCGTCGAAGGTGAAGCTTTCTTT. Residues: CASSPPSVEGEAFF.

Remarks on this clonotype: This sequence may be a read error, since a much larger clone differs from it by one base. The chain uses TRBV13 and TRBJ1-1; D not resolved. CDR1 and CDR2 (germline): PRHDT, FYEKMQ (reference sequence). The length of the CDR3 is 13 residues. The CDR3: CASSFGPNTEASF. CDR3 DNA sequence: TGTGCCAGCAGCTTCGGCCCGAACACTGAAGCTTCCTTT.

The rearrangement uses TRBV6-5 and TRBJ1-4; D remains ambiguous. CDR3 length: 16 residues. Germline V gene data show CDR1 as MNHEY and CDR2 as SVGAGI. The germline V and J ends were trimmed by 6 bases and 10 bases, with 24 bases remaining between them. The CDR3 nucleotides are TGTGCCAGCAGCCCCGCACTCGCCGGGCAGTTAGTAAAACTGTTTTTT. Its protein is CASSPALAGQLVKLFF.

In this sample, this clonotype turned up many times. This rearrangement joins TRBV7-9 to TRBJ2-4; D uncertain. The length of the CDR3 is 16 residues. Germline assignment: CDR1 SEHNR and CDR2 FQNEAQ (reference sequence). V dropped 5 bases and J dropped 2 bases, with 16 bases sitting between them. This CDR3 reads CASSPPTITPKNIQYF. The DNA for the CDR3 is TGTGCCAGCAGCCCCCCCACAATCACCCCCAAAAACATTCAGTACTTC.

This clonotype has a count of ten or more. The CDR3, as DNA: TGTGCCAGCAGCTCTCCCCCTCCTGACCGCCAAGAGACCCAGTACTTC. As protein: CASSSPPPDRQETQYF. The rearrangement links TRBV7-9 to TRBJ2-5; D is unresolved. V was cut by 4 bases and J by 1 base, with 16 bases left in between. Germline V gene data show CDR1 as SEHNR and CDR2 as FQNEAQ (reference sequence). The CDR3 is 16 amino acids.

This chain connects TRBV6-5 to TRBJ2-7; 10 nucleotides agree with TRBD2. V gave up 7 bases and J gave up 3 bases; unmatched junction bases: 12. CDR1 and CDR2 from the germline V gene are MNHEY and SVGAGI. The CDR3 is 16 amino acids. In DNA form, the CDR3 reads TGTGCCAGCATAAGTCGGCTAGCGGGAGAACACTACGAGCAGTACTTC. Protein sequence: CASISRLAGEHYEQYF.

Concerning this clonotype: Given a much more abundant clone one base away, this may be a read error. The rearrangement uses TRBV19 and TRBJ2-7, with D tentatively TRBD2 (5 bases). The germline V gene encodes CDR1 LNHDA and CDR2 SQIVND (reference sequence). V was cut by 5 bases and J by 2 bases, with 19 bases left in between. This CDR3 is 16 amino acids long. The CDR3 DNA reads as TGTGCCAGTAGTGTTAGATGGACTGGCGGAACCTACGAGCAGTACTTC. Residues: CASSVRWTGGTYEQYF.

The chain employs TRBV12-3 or TRBV12-4 and TRBJ2-1; 10 bases are shared with TRBD1. This CDR3 contains 15 residues. The V gene end was trimmed by 8 bases and the J gene end by 4 bases; junction bases not matched to a gene: 8. The CDR3 reads CASCLRDRGYNEQFF. The CDR3 nucleotides read TGTGCCAGCTGTCTCCGGGACAGGGGATACAATGAGCAGTTCTTC.

The genes are TRBV4-3 and TRBJ2-3; TRBD2 matches 11 bases. The V segment lost 0 bases and the J segment 9 bases; nucleotides outside the gene matches: 11. In germline, CDR1 is LGHNA, CDR2 YSLEER. The CDR3 sequence is 17 residues long. The CDR3 sequence is CASSQERLAGRVDTQYF. DNA of the CDR3: TGCGCCAGCAGCCAAGAACGACTAGCGGGAAGGGTAGACACGCAGTATTTT.

The table lists this clonotype with a few counts. This sequence joins TRBV7-9 and TRBJ2-2, with 8 nucleotides matching TRBD2. The CDR3 extends over 22 amino acids. With 5 bases clipped from V and 6 bases from J, the junction kept 29 bases outside the gene matches. CDR1 and CDR2 from the germline V gene are SEHNR and FQNEAQ (reference sequence). The CDR3: CASSPISVLSGSTVVSAGELFF. DNA of the CDR3: TGTGCCAGCAGCCCCATTTCGGTTTTGAGCGGGAGCACCGTGGTTTCCGCCGGGGAGCTGTTTTTT. Full variable domain (outside the CDR3, taken from reference TRBV7-9 and TRBJ2-2): DTGVSQNPRHKITKRGQNVTFRCDPISEHNRLYWYRQTLGQGPEFLTYFQNEAQLEKSRLLSDRFSAERPKGSFSTLEIQRTEQGDSAMYLCASSPISVLSGSTVVSAGELFFGEGSRLTVL.

In its sample, this clonotype was seen a few times. The rearrangement joins TRBV6-2 or TRBV6-3 to TRBJ2-7, with D perhaps TRBD2 (5 bases). V lost 8 bases, J lost 7 bases, and 12 bases lay in between. The CDR3 covers 11 residues. Per the germline V gene, CDR1 is MNHEY and CDR2 is SVGEGT. The chain's CDR3 is CASLGLSEQYF. DNA for the CDR3: TGTGCCAGCCTCGGACTTTCGGAGCAGTACTTC.

This clonotype was picked up many times. The V and J genes are TRBV6-2 or TRBV6-3 and TRBJ2-1; D gene uncertain. With 3 bases removed from V and 4 bases from J, the gap between germline ends came to 13 bases. The CDR3 extends over 15 amino acids. Looked up from germline, CDR1 is MNHEY and CDR2 is SVGEGT. For the CDR3, the DNA is TGTGCCAGCAGTTATTGGGCAGGAATTTACAATGAGCAGTTCTTC. Protein sequence: CASSYWAGIYNEQFF.

Comments on this clonotype: Since a much larger clone is just one base distant, this may be a read error. The chain links TRBV11-2 to TRBJ2-1, with 7 positions matching TRBD2. Per the germline V gene, CDR1 is SGHAT and CDR2 is FQNNGV. V lost 6 bases, J lost 8 bases, and 19 bases stayed unmatched. The CDR3 is 17 residues long. CDR3 loop: CASSLEPGMAGEDEQFF. CDR3 in DNA: TGTGCCAGCAGTCTCGAACCTGGGATGGCGGGAGAGGATGAGCAGTTCTTC.

Regarding this clonotype: At one boundary the junction diverges from the germline segment, which might be a read error. This chain links TRBV4-1 with TRBJ2-1, with TRBD1 matching over 7 bases. This CDR3 contains 17 residues. Germline lookup yields CDR1 MGHRA and CDR2 YSYEKL. The CDR3 loop is CANSQDRGQSSRNEQLF. Here the CDR3 DNA reads TGCGCCAACAGCCAAGATCGGGGACAGAGCAGCCGAAATGAGCAGCTCTTC.

The chain employs TRBV12-3 or TRBV12-4 and TRBJ2-1, with TRBD2 as a possible D gene (6 bases). Trimming pared 6 bases from V and 8 bases from J, leaving 11 bases between. This CDR3 is 12 amino acids long. The CDR3 coding sequence is TGTGCCAGCAGCCCGGGCGGGGATGAGCAGTTCTTC. This sequence encodes CASSPGGDEQFF.

This clonotype was counted at least ten times. V usage is TRBV30 and J usage is TRBJ2-1; D is ambiguous. Trimming left V 0 bases short and J 8 bases short, with 8 bases between. Germline CDR1 reads GTSNPN; CDR2 reads SVGIG (reference sequence). CDR3 length: 12 amino acids. The CDR3 loop reads CAWSVLRHEQFF. The DNA for the CDR3 is TGTGCCTGGAGTGTATTACGACATGAGCAGTTCTTC.

About this clonotype: It may be a read error: a sequence one base away is much more abundant. The gene calls are TRBV7-9 and TRBJ1-1; the D gene is possibly TRBD1 (5 bases). The CDR3 is 16 amino acids. Per the germline V gene, CDR1 is SEHNR and CDR2 is FQNEAQ (reference sequence). V was trimmed by 5 bases and J by 2 bases, leaving 18 bases between them. The CDR3 nucleotides read TGTGCCAGCAGCCATACTCCGGGACGGGGAAACACTGAAGCTTTCTTT. It yields the protein CASSHTPGRGNTEAFF.

In this sample, this clonotype turned up many times. This sequence joins TRBV19 and TRBJ1-5; D gene ambiguous. This CDR3 has 14 amino acids. CDR1 LNHDA and CDR2 SQIVND come from the germline V gene (reference sequence). Trimming took 2 bases from V and 5 from J, leaving 10 bases between them. The CDR3 is CASSIFGADQPQHF. The CDR3 DNA follows: TGTGCCAGTAGTATATTTGGAGCCGATCAGCCCCAGCATTTT.

This clonotype was recorded many times. The V and J genes are TRBV13 and TRBJ2-1; 8 nucleotides match TRBD1. CDR1 PRHDT and CDR2 FYEKMQ come from the germline V gene (reference sequence). V lost 3 bases, J lost 7 bases, and 5 bases stayed unmatched. The CDR3 totals 14 residues. CDR3 protein: CASSFRTGKNEQFF. In DNA form, the CDR3 reads TGTGCCAGCAGCTTCCGGACAGGGAAAAATGAGCAGTTCTTC. The variable domain in full, with the rest retrieved from reference TRBV13 and TRBJ2-1, is AAGVIQSPRHLIKEKRETATLKCYPIPRHDTVYWYQQGPGQDPQFLISFYEKMQSDKGSIPDRFSAQQFSDYHSELNMSSLELGDSALYFCASSFRTGKNEQFFGPGTRLTVL.

The sample holds a few counts of this clonotype. V and J are TRBV12-3 or TRBV12-4 and TRBJ1-6, with a possible D match to TRBD1 (5 bases). With 1 base removed from V and 7 bases from J, the gap between germline ends came to 11 bases. The CDR3 is 15 residues long. CDR3 DNA sequence: TGTGCCAGCAGTTTAGATGGGGCAGGAAATTCACCCCTCCACTTT. It is translated as CASSLDGAGNSPLHF.

The rearrangement joins TRBV7-9 to TRBJ2-7, with 11 bases that match TRBD1. This CDR3 has 17 residues. With V trimmed by 5 bases and J by 3 bases, 12 bases remained unmatched. Germline assignment: CDR1 SEHNR and CDR2 FQNEAQ (reference sequence). The CDR3 nucleotides are TGTGCCAGCAGCACCTTGCCGGGACAGGGGGACCTCTACGAGCAGTACTTC. It translates to CASSTLPGQGDLYEQYF.